One sample yielded the 6 T cell receptor beta chains listed below, sequenced in a study of shared clonotypes between healthy human individuals. Sequencing was performed with immunoSEQ multiplex PCR; in TCRdb, only in-frame clones are kept and a portion is missing. The table has 1,100,000 or so clones, 78% seen once. Sequenced sample: memory CD4+ T cells from PBMCs. The subset here: CD45RA-negative fraction. The receptors shown here come from a man aged 18 to 35 in good health. Some clones in this sample may be carry-over from other donors' samples.

On this clone: The junction does not match germline at one end; this may be a read error. The CDR3 sequence: CASSEAGTNF. CDR3 coding DNA: TGTGCCAGCAGTGAAGCGGGAACCAACTTC. The V gene is TRBV6-1, the J gene TRBJ2-5; D is unclear. Germline loops: CDR1 MNHNS, CDR2 SASEGT. The length of the CDR3 is 10 residues.

The gene calls are TRBV4-1 and TRBJ2-1; D gene unclear. V was trimmed by 5 bases and J by 8 bases, leaving 22 bases between them. The CDR3 totals 16 residues. From germline, CDR1 is MGHRA and CDR2 YSYEKL. CDR3 loop: CASSAGWGMSVHEQFF. In DNA, the CDR3 is TGCGCCAGCAGCGCAGGCTGGGGTATGAGTGTGCATGAGCAGTTCTTC.

The V call is TRBV28, the J call TRBJ1-1, with 7 bases matching TRBD1. Germline CDR1 reads MDHEN; CDR2 reads SYDVKM. The CDR3 spans 16 residues. After removal of 2 bases from V and 4 bases from J, the junction contained 10 bases not matched to a gene. CDR3 DNA sequence: TGTGCCAGCAGTTTACCGAAGGGGGCCCTGGGCACTGAAGCTTTCTTT. It yields the protein CASSLPKGALGTEAFF. The variable domain in full, completed from reference TRBV28 and TRBJ1-1, reads DVKVTQSSRYLVKRTGEKVFLECVQDMDHENMFWYRQDPGLGLRLIYFSYDVKMKEKGDIPEGYSVSREKKERFSLILESASTNQTSMYLCASSLPKGALGTEAFFGQGTRLTVV.

The V and J genes are TRBV7-3 and TRBJ2-1; 7 bases line up with TRBD2. Unmatched junction bases numbered 14, after V lost 1 base and J lost 8 bases. Germline V gene data show CDR1 as SGHTA and CDR2 as FQGTGA. The CDR3 has 17 residues. Written as DNA, the CDR3 is TGTGCCAGCAGCTTAAATGGTCGCGGGAGCTGGGGGTATGAGCAGTTCTTC. It specifies CASSLNGRGSWGYEQFF.

The chain employs TRBV7-9 and TRBJ2-2; 7 bases agree with TRBD2. The CDR3 has 15 residues. V lost 5 bases, J lost 6 bases, and 9 bases stayed unmatched. Germline V gene lookup returns CDR1 SEHNR and CDR2 FQNEAQ (reference sequence). CDR3 nucleotide sequence: TGTGCCAGCAGCCCCGAGGGGAGGGGCGCCGGGGAGCTGTTTTTT. Amino acid sequence: CASSPEGRGAGELFF. The variable domain in full, with the rest retrieved from reference TRBV7-9 and TRBJ2-2, is DTGVSQNPRHKITKRGQNVTFRCDPISEHNRLYWYRQTLGQGPEFLTYFQNEAQLEKSRLLSDRFSAERPKGSFSTLEIQRTEQGDSAMYLCASSPEGRGAGELFFGEGSRLTVL.

The chain links TRBV7-9 to TRBJ1-6; no reliable D call. V was clipped by 7 bases and J by 9 bases, with 16 bases between them. This CDR3 contains 14 residues. Germline V gene lookup returns CDR1 SEHNR and CDR2 FQNEAQ (reference sequence). CDR3 DNA: TGTGCCAGCACCCCCGTTCCGGGTTCTTCACCCCTCCACTTT. Protein product: CASTPVPGSSPLHF.